A selection of T cell receptor beta chains follows, all from one sample in a study of graft-versus-host responses after intestinal transplantation. Which antigens these TCRs recognize remains unknown. Assay: immunoSEQ multiplex PCR; the TCRdb copy retains only in-frame clones and omits some. The sample lists roughly 120,000 clones; 75% to 95% were seen once. Sequenced here: unstimulated CD4+ T cells sorted from spleen or lymph node cells, sampled before intestinal transplant. These TCRs come from a human donor who received an intestinal transplant. CDR3s leave out the opening cysteine and the closing phenylalanine or tryptophan. The order of the fields is J gene, V gene, CDR3 protein.

>TRBJ2-7|TRBV29-1
SVGRGYSFEQY
>TRBJ2-5|TRBV2
ASTRGLLQETQY
>TRBJ2-3|TRBV10-3
AISEALVWPDTQY
>TRBJ2-5|TRBV27
ASSLSGGETQY
>TRBJ1-4|TRBV30
AWSVQEPLF
>TRBJ2-5|TRBV5-1
ASSSGGGGETQY
>TRBJ1-1|TRBV9
ASSRRGRAEAF
>TRBJ1-2|TRBV11-1
ASSLAERGNYGYT
>TRBJ1-5|TRBV28
ASRAPGGNQPQH
>TRBJ2-5|TRBV7-2
ASSSSPGETQY
>TRBJ1-2|TRBV2
ASSGDSSNYGYT
>TRBJ2-6|TRBV19
ASSLYTSPGANVLT
>TRBJ2-7|TRBV7-9
ASSPGGLAGVEQY
>TRBJ1-2|TRBV28
ASSFTSYGYT
>TRBJ1-5|TRBV4-1
ASSQAWGNNQPQH
>TRBJ2-1|TRBV29-1
SVRRPPHEQF
>TRBJ1-5|TRBV4-2
ASSQFGSRAGQPQH
>TRBJ1-1|TRBV19
ASIRYGGFMNTEAF
>TRBJ2-1|TRBV4-1
ASSQVETGQGNYYEQF
>TRBJ1-1|TRBV27
ASSLRVERRRTEAF
>TRBJ1-1|TRBV28
ASSSSGEWGTEAF
>TRBJ2-7|TRBV13
ASSFSGRAYEQY
>TRBJ1-5|TRBV19
ASSMLRVQPQH
>TRBJ2-2|TRBV19
ASSPKANTGELF
>TRBJ1-5|TRBV4-1
ASSQGLTIKPQH
>TRBJ2-3|TRBV10-3
AIRPGTDTQY
>TRBJ2-5|TRBV7-9
ASSLVQGGETQY
>TRBJ2-3|TRBV7-6
ASSPLVPSSTDTQY
>TRBJ2-3|TRBV5-1
ASSVPRDSQADTQY
>TRBJ2-3|TRBV10-2
ASRTSGSTDTQY
>TRBJ1-2|TRBV2
ASQPGQGLVYGYT
>TRBJ2-3|TRBV2
ASSVRGTSASTDTQY
>TRBJ1-2|TRBV30
AWKRRTPLYGYT
>TRBJ1-2|TRBV5-1
ASSLAFFSRQGANYGYT
>TRBJ1-1|TRBV27
ASSLRQGARNTEAF
>TRBJ2-2|TRBV6-5
ASSYSGVATGELF
>TRBJ1-1|TRBV10-3
AISVRVNTEAF
>TRBJ2-1|TRBV19
ASSIIASGGYNEQF